This TCR beta chain was profiled in a study of T cells in Graves' hyperthyroidism and ophthalmopathy (dated by TCRdb to the late 2010s). In terms of the full investigation: Peripheral blood samples were taken at initial diagnosis, before any treatment was given. To identify distinguishing TCR V-J signatures, a discovery cohort of 95 to 100 patients was used, comprising 40 to 45 with Graves' ophthalmopathy and around 60 with stable Graves' hyperthyroidism. The 95 to 100 discovery patients were divided at random into training and test sets in a 7:3 ratio. After sampling, hyperthyroidism patients received methimazole starting at 30 mg daily, and ophthalmopathy patients received high-dose intravenous methylprednisolone. Prospective prediction of ophthalmopathy was tested in an independent validation cohort of fewer than 20 hyperthyroidism patients and some 17 patients who later progressed to ophthalmopathy. According to the paper, TCR Vbeta CDR3 sequencing was carried out on 135 peripheral blood samples, which came from approximately 41 ophthalmopathy, about 75 hyperthyroidism and approximately 17 progressor patients. In addition, the study compared T-cell repertoires in thyroid tissue and in blood from roughly 6 Graves' hyperthyroidism patients. On the study overall, not on this receptor specifically: In validation, progression to ophthalmopathy was predicted by the model with 70.59% sensitivity and 72.22% specificity, a median of approximately 7.1 months before onset. No statistical method was used to set the sample size in advance, and investigators knew the group allocation. Ophthalmopathy was separated from stable hyperthyroidism by a 13 V-J signature model, with just over 85% sensitivity and about 84% specificity obtained in cross-validation and 80%/75% obtained in testing. Most expanded thyroid clonotypes (frequency above 0.001) were also found in blood, which suggests that blood repertoires may mirror thyroid immune responses.

The TCR beta CDR3 regions were amplified from RNA transcripts. A first-round RT-PCR of the TCR CDR3 used the HTBI primer set with the Qiagen OneStep RT-PCR kit. The libraries were constructed in a second round of multiplex PCR and then size-selected and purified. The libraries were sequenced on an Illumina HiSeq2000 using paired-end 100 bp reads. The source study handled its data this way. SOAPnuke was used to process the raw data, with reads discarded if the reads contained adapters or uncalled bases, had a mean Phred below 15, or lacked an exact constant-primer or identifier match. High-quality paired reads were merged using COPE v1.2.5, and each unique nucleotide sequence was defined as a clonotype. Clonotypes were aligned to IMGT TRBV, TRBD and TRBJ reference segments using MiTCR v1.1. The analysis included only V-J combinations with a frequency above 0.0001, which together covered 99% to 99.2% of the repertoires. The TCS score was defined as F50 (clonal expansion) divided by E x V (chaos), with BLOSUM62-based TCRdist calculated between CDR3 peptides within each V-J. Welch's t-statistics and random forest reduced fewer than 550 V-J features to 10 to 15, which were used in a naive Bayes classifier (R e1071). TCRdb cleaned the public reads at Q25 with fastp, built clones with MiXCR and kept in-frame beta chains. Each record represents a unique CDR3 protein, reported with the most common genes and DNA among its rows. The V and J calls shown here were made by TCRdb, not taken from the authors' results. The sample table contains a few hundred thousand distinct CDR3 sequences; only one count was recorded for approximately 14% of them. Clones ranked in the top ten supply about a quarter of the sample.

The hyperthyroidism patients were between 18 and 65 years old and newly diagnosed, with a disease duration of less than 2 months. Patients with uncontrolled infections, other autoimmune diseases, pregnancy or lactation were excluded. Diagnoses were established on the basis of clinical symptoms, serum thyroxine and TRAb, thyroid ultrasound, and orbital computed tomography. For progressor patients, blood was drawn at the first diagnosis of hyperthyroidism, before any ophthalmopathy symptoms had appeared. PBMCs were separated from roughly 10 ml of fresh peripheral blood using Ficoll-Paque density gradient centrifugation. Progressor patients were initially diagnosed with Graves' hyperthyroidism and developed ophthalmopathy during follow-up. Total RNA was extracted using Trizol reagent, and RNA quality was assessed on an Agilent 2100 Bioanalyzer. According to the germline V gene (reference sequence), CDR1 reads SEHNR and CDR2 reads FQNEAQ. Compared with germline, V lacks 2 bases and J lacks 4 bases; bases without a gene match: 12. Reading from cysteine to phenylalanine, the CDR3 counts 17 amino acids. Just the 51-base CDR3 DNA is kept, in frame starting at base 1.

There are many counts of this clonotype. The antigen it binds to is not known. Qualities for individual bases were not recorded, and no much larger clone is one base off. The sequence links TRBV7-9 to TRBJ2-5; TRBD2 lines up with 8 middle nucleotides. The sequencing sample was made of blood. The sequence was collected from a woman between 18 and 30 years old with Graves' hyperthyroidism that later progressed to Graves' ophthalmopathy. The DNA sequence is TGTGCCAGCAGCTTATCCACTAGCGGTTTTCTAAGAGAGACCCAGTACTTC. It translates to CASSLSTSGFLRETQYF. The entire variable domain, with the stretches around the CDR3 drawn from the reference TRBV7-9 and TRBJ2-5 proteins, is DTGVSQNPRHKITKRGQNVTFRCDPISEHNRLYWYRQTLGQGPEFLTYFQNEAQLEKSRLLSDRFSAERPKGSFSTLEIQRTEQGDSAMYLCASSLSTSGFLRETQYFGPGTRLLVL.